These 26 T cell receptor beta chains share one sample of origin, sequenced in a study of T cells in Graves' hyperthyroidism and ophthalmopathy. Regions amplified from RNA transcripts were the TCR beta CDR3 regions. First-round RT-PCR with HTBI primers amplified the TCR CDR3 region. Each CDR3 protein gets one entry after TCRdb re-called the multiplex PCR reads with MiXCR. The sample yields hundreds of thousands of distinct CDR3 sequences, 12% to 15% seen once. Sequenced input: blood. These receptors all come from a woman under 30 with Graves' hyperthyroidism.

This clonotype was counted many times. The chain couples TRBV5-1 to TRBJ2-7; tentatively, D is TRBD2 (6 bases). Trimming took off 5 bases at V and 7 bases at J, with 19 bases between the two ends. Germline V gene data show CDR1 as SGHRS and CDR2 as YFSETQ. This CDR3 is built from 14 residues. In DNA, the CDR3 is TGCGCCAGCAGTCGGGACTGGAACAAGGGAGAGCAGTACTTC. It codes for CASSRDWNKGEQYF.

A few counts support this clonotype. V gene TRBV10-3 combines with J gene TRBJ2-1; 7 positions match TRBD1. With V trimmed by 2 bases and J by 5 bases, 6 bases remained unmatched. This CDR3 has 15 residues. Germline lookup yields CDR1 ENHRY and CDR2 SYGVKD. For the CDR3, the DNA is TGTGCCATCAGTGAGGGGACAGCCATCGACAATGAGCAGTTCTTC. Its translation: CAISEGTAIDNEQFF.

This clonotype was counted at least ten times. The chain carries TRBV11-2 and TRBJ1-1; TRBD1 might be the D (6 bases). V was clipped by 3 bases and J by 3 bases, with 8 bases between them. The V gene's germline CDR1 is SGHAT and CDR2 FQNNGV. The CDR3 consists of 13 residues. As DNA, the CDR3 is TGTGCCAGCAGCTTCAGGGGTTACACTGAAGCTTTCTTT. Amino acid sequence: CASSFRGYTEAFF.

This clonotype was counted only a few times. The chain carries TRBV24-1 and TRBJ1-1, with a possible D match to TRBD1 (6 bases). The V gene's germline CDR1 is KGHDR and CDR2 SFDVKD. The CDR3 covers 13 residues. Trimming removed 8 bases at V and 3 bases at J, with 12 bases between. The CDR3 spells CATTTGADTEAFF. CDR3 bases: TGTGCCACCACCACGGGGGCAGACACTGAAGCTTTCTTT.

Only a few counts were recorded for this clonotype. The V call is TRBV6-1, the J call TRBJ2-1, with TRBD1 matching 9 bases. This CDR3 spans 16 amino acids. The germline gives CDR1 MNHNS, CDR2 SASEGT. The ends lost 2 bases at V and 8 bases at J; junction bases unmatched: 10. The DNA for the CDR3 is TGTGCCAGCAGTGAACAGCCGGGACAGGGCCCCCATGAGCAGTTCTTC. Its protein is CASSEQPGQGPHEQFF.

The chain has TRBV5-6 and TRBJ1-5; D gene unclear. The V gene's germline CDR1 is SGHDT and CDR2 YYEEEE. V gave up 1 base and J gave up 7 bases, with 9 bases separating them. This CDR3 is 13 amino acids long. As DNA, the CDR3 is TGTGCCAGCAGCTTGTGGGGTATACAGCCCCAGCATTTT. Residues: CASSLWGIQPQHF.

The chain employs TRBV7-2 and TRBJ2-5; 8 nucleotides agree with TRBD2. CDR3 length: 15 amino acids. Germline loops: CDR1 SGHTA, CDR2 FQGNSA. V gave up 5 bases and J gave up 1 base; unmatched junction bases: 6. The CDR3 sequence: CASSPPGGLQETQYF. In DNA form, the CDR3 reads TGTGCCAGCAGCCCTCCGGGGGGGCTCCAAGAGACCCAGTACTTC.

This clonotype was detected a few times. The chain combines TRBV24-1 with TRBJ2-2, with D maybe TRBD1 (6 bases). Germline CDR1 KGHDR, CDR2 SFDVKD. Deletions cut 8 bases from V and 2 bases from J, with 11 bases between. The CDR3 contains 14 residues. The chain's CDR3 is CATTRTDNTGELFF. The CDR3 nucleotides are TGTGCCACCACTAGGACAGACAACACCGGGGAGCTGTTTTTT.

This clonotype has ten or more counts. V usage is TRBV11-2 and J usage is TRBJ1-1; no definite D call. Germline assignment: CDR1 SGHAT and CDR2 FQNNGV. V shed 0 bases and J shed 11 bases, with 16 bases lying between them. This CDR3 contains 14 residues. The CDR3 protein is CASSLESGASEAFF. The DNA for the CDR3 is TGTGCCAGCAGCTTAGAGTCCGGTGCTTCGGAGGCTTTCTTT.

This chain joins TRBV29-1 and TRBJ1-2; no definite D call. V lost 3 bases to trimming and J lost 2 bases, with 13 bases between them. Germline CDR1 and CDR2: SQVTM and ANQGSEA. CDR3 size: 14 residues. The CDR3 loop reads CSVDSQDPNYGYTF. The CDR3 bases are TGCAGCGTTGATTCGCAGGACCCCAACTATGGCTACACCTTC.

At least ten counts were recorded for this clonotype. The chain uses TRBV15 and TRBJ1-2, with 8 nucleotides matching TRBD1. V was clipped by 1 base and J by 4 bases; unmatched bases: 5. The CDR3 is 15 residues long. Per germline, CDR1 LNHNV and CDR2 YYDKDF (reference sequence). The CDR3 bases are TGTGCCACCAGCAGAGGGACAGGGAGCTCCTATGGCTACACCTTC. Its protein is CATSRGTGSSYGYTF.

This clonotype was seen ten or more times. This sequence joins TRBV28 and TRBJ2-5; D not certain. V lost 7 bases and J lost 7, with 28 bases in between. This CDR3 has 17 amino acids. Germline loops: CDR1 MDHEN, CDR2 SYDVKM. The CDR3 spells CASTTIEPRPPKGTQYF. CDR3 DNA: TGTGCCAGCACAACTATAGAACCAAGGCCCCCTAAAGGGACCCAGTACTTC.

This clonotype was recorded many times. The rearrangement uses TRBV20-1 and TRBJ2-7; D gene unclear. The CDR3 runs 12 residues. Trimming left V 1 base short and J 4 bases short, with 8 bases between. Germline CDR1 DFQATT, CDR2 SNEGSKA (reference sequence). DNA for the CDR3: TGCAGTGCTAGAGTAGACTCGTACGAGCAGTACTTC. Translated, it gives CSARVDSYEQYF.

This clonotype was picked up many times. The gene calls are TRBV9 and TRBJ1-1; TRBD1 matches 7 bases. This CDR3 has 16 residues. J gave up 2 bases and V 0 bases, and 7 bases lay outside the gene matches. Germline-derived CDR1 and CDR2 are SGDLS and YYNGEE. The CDR3 sequence is CASSVGQGNRNTEAFF. In DNA, the CDR3 is TGTGCCAGCAGCGTAGGACAGGGAAATCGTAACACTGAAGCTTTCTTT.

On this clonotype itself: A much larger clone is a single base away; this may be a read error. The gene calls are TRBV4-1 and TRBJ1-5, with 9 bases lining up with TRBD1. The CDR3 sequence is 14 residues long. The germline CDR1 and CDR2 sequences are MGHRA and YSYEKL. Trimming cost V 1 base and J 6 bases; bases outside gene matches: 1. The CDR3 region is CASSQVTGGQPQHF. The DNA of the CDR3 is TGCGCCAGCAGCCAAGTGACAGGGGGTCAGCCCCAGCATTTT.

This clonotype was counted ten times or more. V and J are TRBV11-2 and TRBJ2-5; D not resolved. V lost 2 bases and J lost 5, with 24 bases in between. The CDR3 runs 18 residues. Germline V gives CDR1 SGHAT, CDR2 FQNNGV. The CDR3 protein is CASSLPNSWSNRKETQYF. CDR3 in DNA: TGTGCCAGCAGCTTACCGAACTCATGGTCTAATCGGAAGGAGACCCAGTACTTC.

This clonotype has more than one count but fewer than ten. This chain connects TRBV3-1 to TRBJ2-7; 7 bases match TRBD1. Germline CDR1 is LGHDT and CDR2 is YNNKEL (reference sequence). The CDR3 is made up of 14 amino acids. V lost 2 bases to trimming and J lost 3 bases; unmatched junction nucleotides: 4. The CDR3: CASSQWDRLYEQYF. The CDR3 DNA reads as TGTGCCAGCAGCCAATGGGACAGACTCTACGAGCAGTACTTC.

In its sample, this clonotype was seen many times. The V and J genes are TRBV28 and TRBJ2-7; TRBD2 is a possible D gene (7 bases). V gave up 7 bases and J gave up 4 bases, with 17 bases separating them. The germline gives CDR1 MDHEN, CDR2 SYDVKM. The CDR3 loop spans 14 amino acids. Here the CDR3 reads CASTSGGHQYEQYF. The CDR3 DNA follows: TGTGCCAGCACTTCGGGGGGACACCAATACGAGCAGTACTTC.

This clonotype was found a few times. The chain has TRBV16 and TRBJ1-1; D is unresolved. Germline V CDR1 and CDR2: KGHSY, FQNENV. This CDR3 has 11 residues. Trimming removed 1 base at V and 7 bases at J, with 4 bases between. CDR3 DNA sequence: TGTGCCAGCAGCCAATATGGTGAAGCTTTCTTT. Translated: CASSQYGEAFF.

This clonotype was counted ten times or more. The gene calls are TRBV7-2 and TRBJ2-3; 8 bases line up with TRBD2. Trimming cost V 1 base and J 0 bases; bases outside gene matches: 21. Per germline, CDR1 SGHTA and CDR2 FQGNSA. The CDR3 runs 22 residues. CDR3 in DNA: TGTGCCAGCAGCTTAGGAGCTCGCATAGATTCACTAGCGGCCCTTAGCACAGATACGCAGTATTTT. Protein: CASSLGARIDSLAALSTDTQYF. The entire variable domain, with the rest obtained from reference TRBV7-2 and TRBJ2-3, is as follows: GAGVSQSPSNKVTEKGKDVELRCDPISGHTALYWYRQSLGQGLEFLIYFQGNSAPDKSGLPSDRFSAERTGGSVSTLTIQRTQQEDSAVYLCASSLGARIDSLAALSTDTQYFGPGTRLTVL.

The chain is built from TRBV7-9 and TRBJ1-2; D is ambiguous. Trimming left V 5 bases short and J 0 bases short, with 7 bases between. CDR1 SEHNR and CDR2 FQNEAQ come from the germline V gene (reference sequence). This CDR3 comprises 13 residues. DNA for the CDR3: TGTGCCAGCAGCGCGAGCGCTAACTATGGCTACACCTTC. The encoded protein is CASSASANYGYTF.

This clonotype was seen at least ten times. This rearrangement joins TRBV7-9 to TRBJ2-7; 7 bases are shared with TRBD1. The CDR3 runs 13 residues. V shed 5 bases, J shed 3 bases, and the junction held 4 bases outside the gene matches. The V gene's germline CDR1 is SEHNR and CDR2 FQNEAQ (reference sequence). This CDR3 is CASSQDRHYEQYF. The CDR3 bases are TGTGCCAGCAGCCAGGACAGGCACTACGAGCAGTACTTC.

This clonotype showed up many times. The chain employs TRBV28 and TRBJ1-5; 8 nucleotides line up with TRBD1. Per the germline V gene, CDR1 is MDHEN and CDR2 is SYDVKM. Trimming at V came to 6 bases and at J to 3 bases, leaving 4 bases not matched to a gene. The length of the CDR3 is 14 residues. The CDR3 nucleotides are TGTGCCAGCAGGTGGACAGGGTTCAATCAGCCCCAGCATTTT. Residues: CASRWTGFNQPQHF. Variable domain in full (rest from reference TRBV28 and TRBJ1-5): DVKVTQSSRYLVKRTGEKVFLECVQDMDHENMFWYRQDPGLGLRLIYFSYDVKMKEKGDIPEGYSVSREKKERFSLILESASTNQTSMYLCASRWTGFNQPQHFGDGTRLSIL.

The chain joins TRBV20-1 to TRBJ1-1, with a possible D match to TRBD1 (5 bases). This CDR3 is 14 amino acids long. Germline V gives CDR1 DFQATT, CDR2 SNEGSKA (reference sequence). V dropped 0 bases and J dropped 7 bases, with 15 bases sitting between them. In DNA form, the CDR3 reads TGCAGTGCTAGAGATATGGTGGCAGGGCGTGAAGCTTTCTTT. Amino acid sequence: CSARDMVAGREAFF.

The chain joins TRBV7-9 to TRBJ2-7; D unresolved. The CDR3 runs to 17 residues. Germline CDR1 SEHNR, CDR2 FQNEAQ (reference sequence). V lost 1 base to trimming and J lost 0 bases, with 16 bases between them. As DNA, the CDR3 is TGTGCCAGCAGCTTAGTGGGGAATGGGTATCACTCCTACGAGCAGTACTTC. This translates into CASSLVGNGYHSYEQYF.

This CDR3 reads CASSISPYNEQFF. CDR3 nucleotides: TGTGCCAGTAGTATAAGTCCCTACAATGAGCAGTTCTTC. The chain is built from TRBV19 and TRBJ2-1; no definite D call. CDR1 LNHDA and CDR2 SQIVND come from the germline V gene (reference sequence). The CDR3 runs to 13 residues. V dropped 2 bases and J dropped 2 bases, with 4 bases sitting between them.